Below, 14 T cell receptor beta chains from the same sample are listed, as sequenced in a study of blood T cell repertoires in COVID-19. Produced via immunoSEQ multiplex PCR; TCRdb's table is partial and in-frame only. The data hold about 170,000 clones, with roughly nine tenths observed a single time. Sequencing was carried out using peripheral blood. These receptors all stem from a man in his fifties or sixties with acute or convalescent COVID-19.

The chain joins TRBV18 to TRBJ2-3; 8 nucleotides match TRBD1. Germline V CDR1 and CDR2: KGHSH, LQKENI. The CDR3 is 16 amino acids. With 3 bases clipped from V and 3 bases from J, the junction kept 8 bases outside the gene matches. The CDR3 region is CASSPGVQGATDTQYF. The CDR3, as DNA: TGTGCCAGCTCACCGGGGGTGCAGGGGGCGACAGATACGCAGTATTTT.

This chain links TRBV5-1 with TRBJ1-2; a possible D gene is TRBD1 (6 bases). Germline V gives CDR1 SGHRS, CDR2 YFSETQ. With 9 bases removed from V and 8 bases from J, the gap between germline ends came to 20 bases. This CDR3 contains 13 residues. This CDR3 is CAIEDRFGGGYTF. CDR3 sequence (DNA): TGCGCCATCGAAGACAGGTTCGGCGGGGGCTACACCTTC.

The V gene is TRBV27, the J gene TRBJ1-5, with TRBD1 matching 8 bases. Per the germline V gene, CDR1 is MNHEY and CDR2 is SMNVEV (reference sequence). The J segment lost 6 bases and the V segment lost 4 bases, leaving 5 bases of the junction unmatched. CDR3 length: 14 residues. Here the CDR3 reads CASSSGQAGQPQHF. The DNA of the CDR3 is TGTGCCAGCAGTTCGGGACAGGCAGGTCAGCCCCAGCATTTT.

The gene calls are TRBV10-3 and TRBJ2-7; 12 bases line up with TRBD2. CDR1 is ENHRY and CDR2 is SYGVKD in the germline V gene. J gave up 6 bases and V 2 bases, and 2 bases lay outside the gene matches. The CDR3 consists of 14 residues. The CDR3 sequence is CAISEEGLAGEQYF. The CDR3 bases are TGTGCCATCAGTGAGGAGGGACTAGCGGGCGAGCAGTACTTC.

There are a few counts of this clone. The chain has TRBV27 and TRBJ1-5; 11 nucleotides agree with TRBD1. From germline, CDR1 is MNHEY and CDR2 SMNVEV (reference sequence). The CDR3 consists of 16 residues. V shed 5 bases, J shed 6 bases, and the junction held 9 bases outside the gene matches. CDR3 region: CASSLVSGTGGQPQHF. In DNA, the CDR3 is TGTGCCAGCAGTCTTGTCTCGGGGACAGGGGGTCAGCCCCAGCATTTT.

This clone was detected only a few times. CDR3 sequence reads: CSVEPQGAREQYF. CDR3 coding DNA: TGCAGCGTTGAGCCTCAAGGGGCCCGCGAGCAGTACTTC. V is TRBV29-1 and J is TRBJ2-7, with a weak D call TRBD1 (5 bases). The CDR3 is 13 amino acids. With 3 bases removed from V and 6 bases from J, the gap between germline ends came to 15 bases. Germline loops: CDR1 SQVTM, CDR2 ANQGSEA.

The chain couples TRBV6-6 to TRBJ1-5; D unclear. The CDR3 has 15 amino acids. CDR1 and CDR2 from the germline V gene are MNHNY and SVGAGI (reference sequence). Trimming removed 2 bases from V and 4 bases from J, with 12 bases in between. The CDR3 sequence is CASSYSRALNQPQHF. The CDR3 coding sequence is TGTGCCAGCAGTTACAGCCGTGCCCTAAATCAGCCCCAGCATTTT.

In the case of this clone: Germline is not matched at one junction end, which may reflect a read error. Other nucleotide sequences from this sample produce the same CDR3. In DNA, the CDR3 is TGTGCCAGCAGTTACGGGGGGTTGAAAACTGAAGCTTTCTTT. Its protein product is CASSYGGLKTEAFF. The chain recombines TRBV25-1 with TRBJ1-1, with D possibly being TRBD1 (5 bases). The CDR3 sequence is 14 residues long. The V gene's germline CDR1 is MGHDK and CDR2 SYGVNS. The full variable domain, with the rest looked up from reference TRBV25-1 and TRBJ1-1, is EADIYQTPRYLVIGTGKKITLECSQTMGHDKMYWYQQDPGMELHLIHYSYGVNSTEKGDLSSESTVSRIRTEHFPLTLESARPSHTSQYLCASSYGGLKTEAFFGQGTRLTVV.

In nucleotides, the CDR3 is TGTGCCAGCAGCTTGGCGACAGCAAATCAGCCCCAGCATTTT. Its protein product is CASSLATANQPQHF. The chain links TRBV5-6 to TRBJ1-5, with a tentative D call TRBD1 (5 bases). Germline V gene lookup returns CDR1 SGHDT and CDR2 YYEEEE. The CDR3 length is 14 residues. Trimming removed 0 bases from V and 4 bases from J, with 8 bases in between.

CDR3 loop: CASSTPAGGEEETQYF. The CDR3 nucleotides are TGTGCCAGCAGTACCCCGGCAGGGGGCGAAGAAGAGACCCAGTACTTC. The chain joins TRBV28 to TRBJ2-5; 8 positions match TRBD1. The junction had 11 bases not matched to a gene; V was cut back by 5 bases and J by 3 bases. The CDR3 is 16 amino acids. Germline CDR1 MDHEN, CDR2 SYDVKM.

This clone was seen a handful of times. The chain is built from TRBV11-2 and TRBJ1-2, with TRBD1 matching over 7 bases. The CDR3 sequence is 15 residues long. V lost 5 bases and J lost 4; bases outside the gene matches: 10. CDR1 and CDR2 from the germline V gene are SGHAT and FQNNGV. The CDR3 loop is CASSPTGDRGYGYTF. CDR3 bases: TGTGCCAGCAGCCCAACAGGGGATCGTGGCTATGGCTACACCTTC.

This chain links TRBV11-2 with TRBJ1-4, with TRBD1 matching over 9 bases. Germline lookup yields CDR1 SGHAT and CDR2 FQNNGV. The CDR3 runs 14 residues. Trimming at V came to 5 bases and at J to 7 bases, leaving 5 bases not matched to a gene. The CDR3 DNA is TGTGCCAGCAGCACACCGGGACAGGGTGAAAAACTGTTTTTT. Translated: CASSTPGQGEKLFF.

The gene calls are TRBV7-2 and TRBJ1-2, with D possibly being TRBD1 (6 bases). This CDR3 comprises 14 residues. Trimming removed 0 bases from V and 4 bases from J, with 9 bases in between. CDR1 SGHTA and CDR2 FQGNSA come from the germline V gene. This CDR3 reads CASSLAGQPYGYTF. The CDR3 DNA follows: TGTGCCAGCAGCTTAGCAGGACAGCCCTATGGCTACACCTTC.

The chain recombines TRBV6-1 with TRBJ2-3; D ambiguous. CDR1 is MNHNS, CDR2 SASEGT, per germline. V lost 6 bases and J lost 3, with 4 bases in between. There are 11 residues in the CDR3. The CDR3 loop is CASSVTDTQYF. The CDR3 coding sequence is TGTGCCAGCAGCGTAACAGATACGCAGTATTTT.